The clone carrying this T cell receptor beta chain is a singleton in its sample. Clones were sequenced by immunoSEQ multiplex PCR, and TCRdb holds only the in-frame ones, with some missing. The sample carries some 270,000 clones, 80% to 85% recorded once. These data originate in a study of blood T cell repertoires in COVID-19. Background on the study: PBMCs, B-cell-depleted T cells, or T cells provided the cDNA or gDNA that made up the material.

The TCR was taken from a person aged 65 to 79 with COVID-19, enrolled during active disease. Source material: peripheral blood.

Here the CDR3 reads CATSSLLASPQYF. DNA of the CDR3: TGTGCCACCAGCAGTCTCCTTGCGTCACCTCAGTACTTC. V usage is TRBV15 and J usage is TRBJ2-4, with D hard to call. CDR1 is LNHNV and CDR2 is YYDKDF in the germline V gene (reference sequence). This CDR3 region has 13 residues. Trimming shortened V by 3 bases and J by 12 bases, and 15 bases separated the two germline ends.